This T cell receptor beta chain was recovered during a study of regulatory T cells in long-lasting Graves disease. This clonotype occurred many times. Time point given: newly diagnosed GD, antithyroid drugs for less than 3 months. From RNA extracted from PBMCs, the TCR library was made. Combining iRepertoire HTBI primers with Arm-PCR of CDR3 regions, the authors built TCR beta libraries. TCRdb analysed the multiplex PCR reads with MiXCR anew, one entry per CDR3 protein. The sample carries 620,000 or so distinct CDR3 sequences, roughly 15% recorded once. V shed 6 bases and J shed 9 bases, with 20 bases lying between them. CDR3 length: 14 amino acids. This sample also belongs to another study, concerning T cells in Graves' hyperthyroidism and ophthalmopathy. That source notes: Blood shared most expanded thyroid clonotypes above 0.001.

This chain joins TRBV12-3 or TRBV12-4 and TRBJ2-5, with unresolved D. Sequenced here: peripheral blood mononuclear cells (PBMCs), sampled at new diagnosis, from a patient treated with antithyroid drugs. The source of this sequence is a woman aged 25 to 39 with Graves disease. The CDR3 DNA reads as TGTGCCAGCAGCCCCCCTAGTACTCCCGACGCCCAGTACTTC. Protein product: CASSPPSTPDAQYF.